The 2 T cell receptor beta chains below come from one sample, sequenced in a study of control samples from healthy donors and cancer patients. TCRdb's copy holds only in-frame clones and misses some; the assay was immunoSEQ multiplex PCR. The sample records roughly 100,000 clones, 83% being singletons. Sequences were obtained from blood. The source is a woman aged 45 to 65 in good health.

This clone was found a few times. The CDR3 region is CASSRGQGNSPLHF. The CDR3 DNA sequence: TGTGCCAGCAGCCGCGGGCAGGGTAATTCACCCCTCCACTTT. The V call is TRBV3-1 (or the pseudogene TRBV3-2), the J call TRBJ1-6; possibly TRBD1 for D (5 bases). The CDR3 has 14 amino acids. V lost 4 bases and J 6 bases, leaving 10 bases between the germline ends. Looked up from germline, CDR1 is LGHDT and CDR2 is YNNKEL (reference sequence).

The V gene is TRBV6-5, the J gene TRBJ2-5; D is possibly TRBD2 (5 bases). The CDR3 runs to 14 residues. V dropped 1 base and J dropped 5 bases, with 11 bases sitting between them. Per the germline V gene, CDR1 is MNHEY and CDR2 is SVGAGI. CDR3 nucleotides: TGTGCCAGCAGTTACTTGTCTAGCTGGGAGACCCAGTACTTC. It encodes CASSYLSSWETQYF.